Listed here are 22 T cell receptor beta chains from one sample, sequenced in a study of T cells in Graves' hyperthyroidism and ophthalmopathy. Amplification of TCR beta CDR3 regions was performed using RNA transcripts as template. The HTBI primer set was used in a first-round RT-PCR of the TCR CDR3. TCRdb fed the multiplex PCR reads into MiXCR, producing one record per CDR3 protein. The table has around 570,000 distinct CDR3 sequences, just under 20% seen once. The sequencing input was blood. Receptor source: a man between 40 and 49 years old with Graves' ophthalmopathy.

A few counts support this clonotype. The genes are TRBV2 and TRBJ2-5; no reliable D call. The ends were cut back, 5 bases at V and 5 bases at J, with 15 bases in the middle. Germline CDR1 reads SNHLY; CDR2 reads FYNNEI. This CDR3 is built from 14 residues. This CDR3 is CASSIVTPHETQYF. The CDR3 DNA is TGTGCCAGCAGTATAGTGACCCCTCATGAGACCCAGTACTTC.

This clonotype was recorded many times. The gene calls are TRBV5-1 and TRBJ2-3, with D maybe TRBD2 (5 bases). Germline assignment: CDR1 SGHRS and CDR2 YFSETQ. Trimming removed 0 bases from V and 0 bases from J, with 11 bases in between. The CDR3 is 16 residues long. The chain's CDR3 is CASSLDPGLSTDTQYF. CDR3 nucleotide sequence: TGCGCCAGCAGCTTGGATCCCGGACTTAGCACAGATACGCAGTATTTT.

This sequence joins TRBV11-1 and TRBJ2-7; D tentatively fits TRBD1 or TRBD2 (5 bases each). V was clipped by 5 bases and J by 2 bases, with 22 bases between them. The CDR3 is made up of 17 amino acids. Looked up from germline, CDR1 is SGHAT and CDR2 is FQDESV (reference sequence). The CDR3 region is CASSRSTPGTGTYEQYF. The CDR3 region has the DNA TGTGCCAGCAGCCGCTCAACCCCCGGGACGGGGACCTACGAGCAGTACTTC.

This clonotype showed up many times. The rearrangement joins TRBV3-1 to TRBJ2-3, with a possible D match to TRBD2 (6 bases). Germline V gene lookup returns CDR1 LGHDT and CDR2 YNNKEL (reference sequence). The CDR3 spans 14 residues. Trimming left V 0 bases short and J 7 bases short, with 11 bases between. The CDR3 region has the DNA TGTGCCAGCAGCCAAGATGTACTAGCCAATACGCAGTATTTT. Protein: CASSQDVLANTQYF.

This clonotype was picked up a small number of times. V usage is TRBV6-5 and J usage is TRBJ1-6; D ambiguous. Germline CDR1 MNHEY, CDR2 SVGAGI. CDR3 length: 14 amino acids. Trimming took off 0 bases at V and 10 bases at J, with 10 bases between the two ends. The CDR3 bases are TGTGCCAGCAGTTACTCTAGTAAACTGTCACCCCTCCACTTT. Translated: CASSYSSKLSPLHF.

The V and J genes are TRBV24-1 and TRBJ2-1; 10 bases agree with TRBD1. V was clipped by 7 bases and J by 8 bases; unmatched bases: 10. This CDR3 is 15 amino acids long. Germline-derived CDR1 and CDR2 are KGHDR and SFDVKD. Written as DNA, the CDR3 is TGTGCCACCAGCACGGGACAGGGGAGAGGTTATGAGCAGTTCTTC. It encodes CATSTGQGRGYEQFF.

There are a few counts of this clonotype. The J gene is TRBJ2-1, the V gene TRBV6-2 or TRBV6-3; D is unresolved. Trimming pared 2 bases from V and 7 bases from J, leaving 9 bases between. CDR3 size: 13 residues. Germline-derived CDR1 and CDR2 are MNHEY and SVGEGT. CDR3 coding DNA: TGTGCCAGCAGTTACACCCGTTGGAATGAGCAGTTCTTC. This encodes CASSYTRWNEQFF.

This clonotype was counted only a few times. This rearrangement joins TRBV5-1 to TRBJ2-1, with D maybe TRBD1 (5 bases). V was pared by 5 bases and J by 10 bases, with 16 bases between. The CDR3 contains 13 residues. Germline lookup yields CDR1 SGHRS and CDR2 YFSETQ. Here the CDR3 DNA reads TGCGCCAGCAGACAAGACAGCCTTAGGGAGCAGTTCTTC. Amino acid sequence: CASRQDSLREQFF.

This clonotype was detected only a few times. J is TRBJ2-7 and V is TRBV20-1; D possibly uses TRBD1 or TRBD2 (5 bases each). V dropped 4 bases and J dropped 2 bases, with 12 bases sitting between them. This CDR3 has 13 residues. Germline V gene sequence: CDR1 DFQATT, CDR2 SNEGSKA (reference sequence). CDR3 sequence reads: CSATRDGPYEQYF. For the CDR3, the DNA is TGCAGTGCTACCCGGGACGGCCCCTACGAGCAGTACTTC.

This clonotype was observed many times. The chain links TRBV27 to TRBJ1-1; 10 nucleotides match TRBD1. V trimming: 2 bases; J trimming: 3 bases; junction bases outside the gene matches: 6. Germline V gene lookup returns CDR1 MNHEY and CDR2 SMNVEV (reference sequence). There are 16 residues in the CDR3. This chain's CDR3 is CASSLRTGGLDTEAFF. CDR3 in DNA: TGTGCCAGCAGTTTAAGGACAGGGGGTTTAGACACTGAAGCTTTCTTT.

This chain uses TRBV7-8 with TRBJ2-7; 10 bases fit TRBD2. Per germline, CDR1 SGHVS and CDR2 FQNEAQ. The CDR3 is made up of 18 amino acids. Germline trimming cut 1 base from V and 0 bases from J; bases unmatched to any gene: 9. CDR3 coding DNA: TGTGCCAGCAGCTTAGGTGGACTAGCGGCTAAGGGCTCCTACGAGCAGTACTTC. It yields the protein CASSLGGLAAKGSYEQYF.

This clonotype was observed many times. The chain combines TRBV12-3 or TRBV12-4 with TRBJ2-5; D not resolved. V dropped 0 bases and J dropped 3 bases, with 8 bases sitting between them. This CDR3 has 14 amino acids. Here the CDR3 reads CASSLAPAKETQYF. The CDR3 region has the DNA TGTGCCAGCAGTTTAGCGCCGGCTAAAGAGACCCAGTACTTC.

The chain has TRBV12-3 or TRBV12-4 and TRBJ1-5; D is ambiguous. The CDR3 has 12 residues. Trimming took 7 bases from V and 6 from J, leaving 10 bases between them. The CDR3 spells CASTDGSQPQHF. DNA for the CDR3: TGTGCCAGCACTGACGGAAGTCAGCCCCAGCATTTT.

In its sample, this clonotype was seen once. At one end the junction does not follow the germline gene, possibly because of a read error. V is TRBV19 and J is TRBJ2-1; 7 nucleotides line up with TRBD1. Germline CDR1 LNHDA, CDR2 SQIVND (reference sequence). CDR3 length: 16 amino acids. CDR3 residues: CDSSLRDRPAYNEQFF. CDR3 DNA sequence: TGTGACAGTAGTCTGAGGGACAGACCAGCCTACAATGAGCAGTTCTTC.

A note on this clonotype: The junction differs from germline at one of its ends, possibly a read error. The rearrangement joins TRBV28 to TRBJ1-2; no clear D gene. Germline V gene data show CDR1 as MDHEN and CDR2 as SYDVKM. CDR3 size: 12 residues. CDR3 sequence (DNA): TGTGCTAGCAGTTTTCAGTGGCATGGCTACACCTTC. It is translated as CASSFQWHGYTF.

This clonotype occurred many times. The chain carries TRBV7-9 and TRBJ1-1; D gene unclear. Germline assignment: CDR1 SEHNR and CDR2 FQNEAQ (reference sequence). This CDR3 spans 11 amino acids. With 1 base removed from V and 8 bases from J, the gap between germline ends came to 5 bases. The CDR3 is CASSLVSEAFF. The DNA for the CDR3 is TGTGCCAGCAGCTTAGTGAGCGAAGCTTTCTTT.

This clonotype was seen only a few times. The chain joins TRBV6-1 to TRBJ1-1, with D tentatively TRBD1 (5 bases). Germline values: CDR1 MNHNS, CDR2 SASEGT. V was cut by 7 bases and J by 3 bases, with 6 bases left in between. The CDR3 spans 11 residues. The CDR3 sequence: CASKGDTEAFF. DNA of the CDR3: TGTGCCAGCAAAGGGGACACTGAAGCTTTCTTT.

This clonotype was seen more than once but under ten times. V and J are TRBV7-3 and TRBJ2-2; D is perhaps TRBD1 or TRBD2 (6 bases each). The V end was cut by 5 bases, the J end by 6 bases, with 16 bases between. Germline V gene data show CDR1 as SGHTA and CDR2 as FQGTGA. The CDR3 loop spans 15 amino acids. The CDR3 DNA sequence: TGTGCCAGCAGCCTCCGTCGAGGGGGGCCCGGGGAGCTGTTTTTT. It is translated as CASSLRRGGPGELFF.

This clonotype has a handful of counts. The J gene is TRBJ2-1, the V gene TRBV29-1; the match to TRBD2 covers 15 bases. CDR1 and CDR2 from the germline V gene are SQVTM and ANQGSEA. The ends lost 6 bases at V and 3 bases at J; junction bases unmatched: 3. This CDR3 contains 15 residues. The CDR3: CSVAGLAGGYNEQFF. CDR3 nucleotides: TGCAGCGTGGCGGGACTAGCGGGGGGCTACAATGAGCAGTTCTTC.

This clonotype has ten or more counts. V and J are TRBV5-1 and TRBJ1-4; D not certain. This CDR3 region has 14 residues. Trimming took off 1 base at V and 7 bases at J, with 11 bases between the two ends. Looked up from germline, CDR1 is SGHRS and CDR2 is YFSETQ. The CDR3 region has the DNA TGCGCCAGCAGCTTGAAGGGCGGATCTGAAAAACTGTTTTTT. Its translation: CASSLKGGSEKLFF.

This clonotype appeared many times. This rearrangement joins TRBV18 to TRBJ2-5; D gene ambiguous. Trimming pared 4 bases from V and 1 base from J, leaving 7 bases between. Per germline, CDR1 KGHSH and CDR2 LQKENI. This CDR3 comprises 13 residues. CDR3 coding DNA: TGTGCCAGCTCACAGCGAGCCCAAGAGACCCAGTACTTC. Translating gives CASSQRAQETQYF.

This clonotype came up once. V is TRBV6-1 and J is TRBJ2-1; TRBD1 might be the D (6 bases). The CDR3 totals 12 residues. Per germline, CDR1 MNHNS and CDR2 SASEGT. Trimming took 10 bases from V and 8 from J, leaving 15 bases between them. The CDR3 DNA sequence: TGTGCCACCGAGGACAGCCGATATGAGCAGTTCTTC. Its translation is CATEDSRYEQFF.